Sequencing of this TCR beta chain was carried out in a study of blood T cells in healthy people across ages. Study-level points and caveats: Per million T cells, TCR beta diversity dropped about linearly as age rose. The long-lived group displayed more naive CD4+ cells, plus higher diversity, than the aged donors did.

Germline trimming cut 1 base from V and 4 bases from J; bases unmatched to any gene: 1. There are 13 residues in the CDR3. Germline V gives CDR1 DFQATT, CDR2 SNEGSKA (reference sequence). Alongside a J-beta primer mix, a sample-barcoded 5' primer served in a second PCR lasting roughly 7 to 11 cycles. TCRdb redid the calling of the 5' RACE reads with MiXCR, one entry per CDR3 protein. The data show about 500,000 distinct CDR3 sequences, 24% seen once. On this clonotype: Its cognate antigen is unknown.

The sample was also reused in another study, on T cells of mothers and their children.

The sequence came from a boy younger than 18 in good health. The chain joins TRBV20-1 to TRBJ2-1; 7 bases are shared with TRBD2. The material sequenced was blood. The CDR3 DNA is TGCAGTGCTAGAGGCGGGAGATACAATGAGCAGTTCTTC. Translated: CSARGGRYNEQFF.